Below are 27 T cell receptor beta chains sequenced from a single sample in a study of cytomegalovirus exposure and HLA in healthy donors. PCR primers comprised 60 Vbeta and 13 Jbeta primers. Assay used: immunoSEQ multiplex PCR; TCRdb lists only in-frame clones, some missing. Recorded here are some 82,000 clones; the top ten clones represent around 1.1%. The sequencing sample was made of PBMCs. These receptors were obtained from a woman in her 30s in good health and CMV-seronegative.

This rearrangement joins TRBV30 to TRBJ2-3; 7 nucleotides agree with TRBD1. The CDR3 runs to 12 residues. CDR1 GTSNPN and CDR2 SVGIG come from the germline V gene (reference sequence). V dropped 8 bases and J dropped 1; count of bases not matched to a gene: 3. As DNA, the CDR3 is TGTGCCATTGACAGGGGCACAGATACGCAGTATTTT. Translated: CAIDRGTDTQYF.

The rearrangement links TRBV9 to TRBJ2-6, with D possibly matching TRBD1 (6 bases). CDR1 and CDR2 from the germline V gene are SGDLS and YYNGEE. With 4 bases removed from V and 3 bases from J, the gap between germline ends came to 11 bases. The CDR3 extends over 15 amino acids. The CDR3 region is CASSQRGGGANVLTF. The CDR3, as DNA: TGTGCCAGCAGCCAAAGAGGGGGTGGGGCCAACGTCCTGACTTTC.

The genes are TRBV28 and TRBJ1-2; 12 positions match TRBD1. V was clipped by 4 bases and J by 5 bases; unmatched bases: 8. The CDR3 is 16 residues long. Germline values: CDR1 MDHEN, CDR2 SYDVKM. The CDR3 loop is CASSSPGTGGGYGYTF. In DNA form, the CDR3 reads TGTGCCAGCAGTTCGCCCGGGACAGGGGGCGGGTATGGCTACACCTTC.

The CDR3 reads CASSLGTGRPAIEQYF. DNA of the CDR3: TGTGCCAGCAGCTTAGGAACCGGGAGGCCCGCTATCGAGCAGTACTTC. V and J are TRBV7-9 and TRBJ2-7; 7 nucleotides agree with TRBD2. Per germline, CDR1 SEHNR and CDR2 FQNEAQ (reference sequence). V gave up 1 base and J gave up 6 bases; unmatched junction bases: 12. The CDR3 is made up of 16 amino acids. Based on the CDR3 plus reference TRBV7-9 and TRBJ2-7, the full variable domain is DTGVSQNPRHKITKRGQNVTFRCDPISEHNRLYWYRQTLGQGPEFLTYFQNEAQLEKSRLLSDRFSAERPKGSFSTLEIQRTEQGDSAMYLCASSLGTGRPAIEQYFGPGTRLTVT.

The genes are TRBV18 and TRBJ2-3; tentatively, D is TRBD1 (6 bases). The CDR3 length is 15 residues. Germline V CDR1 and CDR2: KGHSH, LQKENI. Trimming shortened V by 1 base and J by 2 bases, and 10 bases separated the two germline ends. The chain's CDR3 is CASSPRQVSTDTQYF. The CDR3 bases are TGTGCCAGCTCACCACGACAGGTATCCACAGATACGCAGTATTTT.

V and J are TRBV7-6 and TRBJ2-2; D possibly corresponds to TRBD2 (6 bases). This CDR3 comprises 14 residues. V was trimmed by 5 bases and J by 4 bases, leaving 11 bases between them. The germline V gene encodes CDR1 SGHVS and CDR2 FNYEAQ. The CDR3 loop reads CASSPRGITGELFF. The CDR3 DNA is TGTGCCAGCAGCCCGCGGGGAATCACCGGGGAGCTGTTTTTT. Full variable domain (remainder filled in from reference TRBV7-6 and TRBJ2-2): GAGVSQSPRYKVTKRGQDVALRCDPISGHVSLYWYRQALGQGPEFLTYFNYEAQQDKSGLPNDRFSAERPEGSISTLTIQRTEQRDSAMYRCASSPRGITGELFFGEGSRLTVL.

The rearrangement links TRBV7-2 to TRBJ2-7; no definite D call. Germline values: CDR1 SGHTA, CDR2 FQGNSA. The V end lost 2 bases, the J end lost 2 bases, and 10 bases lay between the germline ends. The CDR3 contains 14 residues. The CDR3: CASSLQRSAYEQYF. CDR3 sequence (DNA): TGTGCCAGCAGCTTACAGAGGAGCGCCTACGAGCAGTACTTC.

The rearrangement links TRBV11-1 to TRBJ2-5, with 7 bases matching TRBD1. The CDR3 contains 17 residues. The junction had 11 bases not matched to a gene; V was cut back by 3 bases and J by 1 base. Germline assignment: CDR1 SGHAT and CDR2 FQDESV (reference sequence). The CDR3 sequence: CASSLAGQDRFQETQYF. CDR3 DNA: TGTGCCAGCAGCTTGGCCGGACAGGACCGTTTCCAAGAGACCCAGTACTTC.

The chain has TRBV2 and TRBJ2-7; TRBD1 matches 7 bases. Per the germline V gene, CDR1 is SNHLY and CDR2 is FYNNEI. The CDR3 spans 15 residues. J lost 0 bases, V lost 5 bases, and 7 bases had no gene match. The CDR3 DNA follows: TGTGCCAGCAGTCCCCAGGGACAGACCTCCTACGAGCAGTACTTC. This sequence encodes CASSPQGQTSYEQYF.

The chain has TRBV4-1 and TRBJ1-2; 8 positions match TRBD1. The junction had 13 bases not matched to a gene; V was cut back by 4 bases and J by 6 bases. CDR1 is MGHRA and CDR2 is YSYEKL in the germline V gene. The CDR3 is made up of 16 amino acids. The CDR3 sequence is CASSRTGAGTGNGYTF. Here the CDR3 DNA reads TGCGCCAGCAGCCGAACTGGGGCAGGGACAGGCAATGGCTACACCTTC.

This sequence joins TRBV7-9 and TRBJ2-5; tentative D call: TRBD1 (5 bases). Deletions cut 7 bases from V and 5 bases from J, with 23 bases between. Germline loops: CDR1 SEHNR, CDR2 FQNEAQ (reference sequence). The CDR3 consists of 16 residues. The CDR3 spells CASIRRGRVVGETQYF. CDR3 nucleotides: TGTGCCAGCATTCGCCGTGGCAGGGTGGTAGGTGAGACCCAGTACTTC.

The V and J genes are TRBV15 and TRBJ1-5; a weak D match, TRBD1 (5 bases). This CDR3 spans 17 amino acids. CDR1 LNHNV and CDR2 YYDKDF come from the germline V gene (reference sequence). V was pared by 1 base and J by 0 bases, with 13 bases between. CDR3 region: CATSRVKGDYSNQPQHF. The DNA of the CDR3 is TGTGCCACCAGCAGAGTGAAAGGGGATTATAGCAATCAGCCCCAGCATTTT.

This chain links TRBV4-1 with TRBJ2-3; D is possibly TRBD1 (7 bases). The V end lost 4 bases, the J end lost 3 bases, and 20 bases lay between the germline ends. Germline assignment: CDR1 MGHRA and CDR2 YSYEKL. The CDR3 spans 17 residues. This CDR3 is CASSLLIGAGGTDTQYF. CDR3 coding DNA: TGCGCCAGCAGCCTCTTAATAGGGGCAGGGGGGACAGATACGCAGTATTTT.

This chain joins TRBV4-1 and TRBJ2-7; the match to TRBD2 covers 8 bases. Germline V gene data show CDR1 as MGHRA and CDR2 as YSYEKL. The CDR3 covers 14 residues. With V trimmed by 1 base and J by 5 bases, 4 bases remained unmatched. The CDR3 is CASSQGGGQDEQYF. CDR3 sequence (DNA): TGCGCCAGCAGCCAAGGCGGGGGGCAAGACGAGCAGTACTTC.

The rearrangement joins TRBV4-1 to TRBJ1-1, with TRBD1 identical over 7 bases. This CDR3 is 14 amino acids long. The V gene's germline CDR1 is MGHRA and CDR2 YSYEKL. With 0 bases clipped from V and 6 bases from J, the junction kept 4 bases outside the gene matches. CDR3 sequence reads: CASSQEQGSPEAFF. Here the CDR3 DNA reads TGCGCCAGCAGCCAAGAACAGGGGAGCCCTGAAGCTTTCTTT.

The chain has TRBV5-4 and TRBJ2-7; 14 bases are a match to TRBD2. Trimming at V came to 9 bases and at J to 3 bases, leaving 5 bases not matched to a gene. The CDR3 is 14 amino acids. The germline gives CDR1 SGHNT, CDR2 YYREEE (reference sequence). The CDR3 loop reads CANAGTSGSYEQYF. The CDR3 DNA follows: TGTGCCAACGCCGGGACTAGCGGGAGCTACGAGCAGTACTTC.

This chain links TRBV2 with TRBJ2-5; D is undetermined. Germline-derived CDR1 and CDR2 are SNHLY and FYNNEI. V lost 6 bases and J lost 2, with 7 bases in between. The CDR3 runs 12 residues. The CDR3 region is CASSLYQETQYF. CDR3 nucleotide sequence: TGTGCCAGCAGCCTTTATCAAGAGACCCAGTACTTC.

The genes are TRBV5-6 and TRBJ2-3, with 10 nucleotides matching TRBD2. Germline V gives CDR1 SGHDT, CDR2 YYEEEE. CDR3 length: 16 amino acids. The V gene end was trimmed by 0 bases and the J gene end by 4 bases; junction bases not matched to a gene: 5. The CDR3 sequence: CASSLGAGGPSDTQYF. The DNA for the CDR3 is TGTGCCAGCAGCTTGGGAGCGGGGGGGCCATCAGATACGCAGTATTTT. The full variable domain, rest sourced from reference TRBV5-6 and TRBJ2-3, is DAGVTQSPTHLIKTRGQQVTLRCSPKSGHDTVSWYQQALGQGPQFIFQYYEEEERQRGNFPDRFSGHQFPNYSSELNVNALLLGDSALYLCASSLGAGGPSDTQYFGPGTRLTVL.

The J gene is TRBJ2-7, the V gene TRBV30, with a possible D match to TRBD2 (6 bases). Trimming left V 1 base short and J 6 bases short, with 16 bases between. The CDR3 consists of 14 residues. Germline V gene data show CDR1 as GTSNPN and CDR2 as SVGIG (reference sequence). This chain's CDR3 is CAWSEGAGSSEQYF. The CDR3 bases are TGTGCCTGGAGTGAGGGTGCGGGATCATCCGAGCAGTACTTC.

The chain is built from TRBV18 and TRBJ2-1; no clear D gene. V lost 3 bases and J 5 bases, leaving 14 bases between the germline ends. CDR3 length: 15 residues. Germline V CDR1 and CDR2: KGHSH, LQKENI. In DNA form, the CDR3 reads TGTGCCAGCTCACCCCCGGGTCCTTCAAACAATGAGCAGTTCTTC. This gives the protein CASSPPGPSNNEQFF.

This chain connects TRBV29-1 to TRBJ2-5; D possibly corresponds to TRBD2 (6 bases). CDR1 is SQVTM and CDR2 is ANQGSEA in the germline V gene. V gave up 6 bases and J gave up 2 bases, with 16 bases separating them. The CDR3 extends over 14 amino acids. This CDR3 reads CSVSLPSAQETQYF. For the CDR3, the DNA is TGCAGCGTCTCCCTTCCTAGCGCTCAAGAGACCCAGTACTTC.

The chain uses TRBV12-5 and TRBJ1-1; D possibly corresponds to TRBD1 (5 bases). The CDR3 sequence is 12 residues long. V lost 7 bases, J lost 8 bases, and 14 bases lay in between. Looked up from germline, CDR1 is LGHNT and CDR2 is FRNRAP. The CDR3 nucleotides are TGTGCTAGTGCCCTTACAGGCGCCGAAGCTTTCTTT. It specifies CASALTGAEAFF. The full variable domain, with the rest looked up from reference TRBV12-5 and TRBJ1-1, is DARVTQTPRHKVTEMGQEVTMRCQPILGHNTVFWYRQTMMQGLELLAYFRNRAPLDDSGMPKDRFSAEMPDATLATLKIQPSEPRDSAVYFCASALTGAEAFFGQGTRLTVV.

The CDR3 region is CASSVQRDRDTQYF. As DNA, the CDR3 is TGTGCCAGCAGCGTCCAGCGGGATAGGGATACGCAGTATTTT. V gene TRBV9 combines with J gene TRBJ2-3; 7 bases fit TRBD2. With 2 bases clipped from V and 6 bases from J, the junction kept 6 bases outside the gene matches. CDR1 and CDR2 (germline): SGDLS, YYNGEE. CDR3 length: 14 amino acids.

The genes are TRBV18 and TRBJ2-7, with a tentative D call TRBD1 (6 bases). The CDR3 consists of 15 residues. The V end lost 3 bases, the J end lost 2 bases, and 14 bases lay between the germline ends. Germline CDR1 is KGHSH and CDR2 is LQKENI. Here the CDR3 reads CASSPQPGQAYEQYF. Written as DNA, the CDR3 is TGTGCCAGCTCACCCCAACCGGGACAAGCCTACGAGCAGTACTTC.

The V call is TRBV18, the J call TRBJ1-1; possible D gene TRBD1, 5 bases. Trimming pared 5 bases from V and 3 bases from J, leaving 13 bases between. The CDR3 is made up of 14 amino acids. The germline gives CDR1 KGHSH, CDR2 LQKENI. CDR3 region: CASSWNGGDTEAFF. The CDR3 nucleotides are TGTGCCAGCTCATGGAACGGGGGTGACACTGAAGCTTTCTTT.

The chain has TRBV5-1 and TRBJ2-7; 12 bases are shared with TRBD2. The CDR3 totals 19 residues. V lost 4 bases to trimming and J lost 4 bases; unmatched junction nucleotides: 18. From germline, CDR1 is SGHRS and CDR2 YFSETQ. CDR3 nucleotide sequence: TGCGCCAGCAGCCCCGGACTAGCGGGAAGGGGGCGAACTGCTTACGAGCAGTACTTC. It specifies CASSPGLAGRGRTAYEQYF.

For the CDR3, the DNA is TGCGCCAGCAGCTCTGGACTAGCGGGAGTTCCCGGGGAGCTGTTTTTT. It is translated as CASSSGLAGVPGELFF. The chain couples TRBV4-1 to TRBJ2-2; 13 bases fit TRBD2. The trim removed 5 bases at V and 6 bases at J, leaving 6 bases unmatched. This CDR3 comprises 16 residues. CDR1 is MGHRA, CDR2 YSYEKL, per germline.